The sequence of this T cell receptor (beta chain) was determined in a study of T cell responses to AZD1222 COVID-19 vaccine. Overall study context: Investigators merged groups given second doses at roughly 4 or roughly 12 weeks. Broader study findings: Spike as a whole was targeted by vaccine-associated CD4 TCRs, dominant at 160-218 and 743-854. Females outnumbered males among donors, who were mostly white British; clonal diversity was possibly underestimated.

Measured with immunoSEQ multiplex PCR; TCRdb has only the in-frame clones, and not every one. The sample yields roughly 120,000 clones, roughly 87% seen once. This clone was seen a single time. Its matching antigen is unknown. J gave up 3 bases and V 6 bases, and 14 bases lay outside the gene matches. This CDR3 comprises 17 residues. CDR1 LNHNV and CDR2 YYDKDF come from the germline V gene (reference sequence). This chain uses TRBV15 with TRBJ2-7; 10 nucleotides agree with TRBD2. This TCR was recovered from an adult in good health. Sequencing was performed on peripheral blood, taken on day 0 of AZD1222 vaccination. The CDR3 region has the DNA TGTGCCACCAGTCCCACCGGGCTAGCGGGGGTTAACTACGAGCAGTACTTC. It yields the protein CATSPTGLAGVNYEQYF.